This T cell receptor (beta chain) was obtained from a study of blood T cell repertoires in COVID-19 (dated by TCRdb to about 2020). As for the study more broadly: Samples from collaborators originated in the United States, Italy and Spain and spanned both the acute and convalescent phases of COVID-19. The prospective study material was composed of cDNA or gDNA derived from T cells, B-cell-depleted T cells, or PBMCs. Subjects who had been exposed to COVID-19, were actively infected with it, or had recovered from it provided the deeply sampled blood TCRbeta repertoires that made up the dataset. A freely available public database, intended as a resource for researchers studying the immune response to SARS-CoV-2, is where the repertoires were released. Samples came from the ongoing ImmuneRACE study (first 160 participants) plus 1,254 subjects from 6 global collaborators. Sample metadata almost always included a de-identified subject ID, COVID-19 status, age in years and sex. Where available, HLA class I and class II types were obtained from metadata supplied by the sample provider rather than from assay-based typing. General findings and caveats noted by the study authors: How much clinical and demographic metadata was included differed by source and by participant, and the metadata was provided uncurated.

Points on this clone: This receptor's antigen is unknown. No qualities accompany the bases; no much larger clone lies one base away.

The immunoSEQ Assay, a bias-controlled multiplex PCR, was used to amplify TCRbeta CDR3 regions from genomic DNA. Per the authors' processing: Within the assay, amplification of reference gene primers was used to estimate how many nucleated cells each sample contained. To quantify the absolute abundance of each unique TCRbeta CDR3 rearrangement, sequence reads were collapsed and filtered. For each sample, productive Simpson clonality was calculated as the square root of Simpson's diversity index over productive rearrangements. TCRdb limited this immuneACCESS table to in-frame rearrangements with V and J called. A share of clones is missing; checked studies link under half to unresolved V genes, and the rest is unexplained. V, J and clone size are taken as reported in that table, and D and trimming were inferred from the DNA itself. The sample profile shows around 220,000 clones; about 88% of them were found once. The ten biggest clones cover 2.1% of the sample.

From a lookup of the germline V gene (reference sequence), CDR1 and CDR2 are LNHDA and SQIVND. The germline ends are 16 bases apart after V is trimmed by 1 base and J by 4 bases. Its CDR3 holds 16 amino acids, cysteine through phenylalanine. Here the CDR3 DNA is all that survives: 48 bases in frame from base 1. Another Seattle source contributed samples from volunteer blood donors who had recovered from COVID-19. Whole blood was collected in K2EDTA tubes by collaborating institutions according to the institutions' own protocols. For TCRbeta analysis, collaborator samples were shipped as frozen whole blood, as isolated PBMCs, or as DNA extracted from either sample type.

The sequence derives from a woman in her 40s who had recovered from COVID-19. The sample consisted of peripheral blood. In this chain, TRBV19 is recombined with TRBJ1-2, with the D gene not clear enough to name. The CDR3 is CASSIGGNQASYGYTF. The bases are TGTGCCAGTAGTATAGGAGGGAATCAGGCCTCCTATGGCTACACCTTC.